Listed below are T cell receptor beta chains from one sample, sequenced in a study of neurological immune-mediated disorders. TCRdb re-called the 5' RACE reads with MiXCR, one entry per CDR3 protein. There are roughly 60,000 distinct CDR3 sequences in the sample; 3.5% to 4.5% occur only once, and around 2.1% lies in the top ten. The sequenced sample was PBMCs. The receptors shown here come from a woman between 45 and 60 years old with multiple sclerosis. Both conserved end residues are part of each CDR3. Fields, in order: J gene, clone size, V gene, D gene, CDR3 protein, CDR3 DNA. A D gene is named only where the DNA matches it firmly. Rows may omit the clone size; those that give it use once, few, many or a size class.

j_gene: TRBJ2-1; abundance: many; v_gene: TRBV20-1; d_gene: TRBD2; CDR3aa: CSAPGLAGGGSYNEQFF; CDR3nt: TGCAGTGCCCCGGGACTAGCGGGAGGGGGCTCCTACAATGAGCAGTTCTTC
j_gene: TRBJ2-3; abundance: many; v_gene: TRBV7-8; d_gene: TRBD1; CDR3aa: CASSLSRQGNLDTQYF; CDR3nt: TGTGCCAGCAGCTTATCGAGACAGGGTAACCTAGATACGCAGTATTTT
j_gene: TRBJ1-5; abundance: many; v_gene: TRBV27; d_gene: TRBD1; CDR3aa: CASSPLDRKYQPQHF; CDR3nt: TGTGCCAGCAGCCCGCTGGACAGGAAATATCAGCCCCAGCATTTT
j_gene: TRBJ2-4; abundance: many; v_gene: TRBV7-6; d_gene: TRBD1; CDR3aa: CASSTGAGNIQYF; CDR3nt: TGTGCCAGCAGCACAGGGGCAGGAAACATTCAGTACTTC
j_gene: TRBJ2-1; abundance: few; v_gene: TRBV6-2/TRBV6-3; d_gene: -; CDR3aa: CASSYSMGHLGAYNEQFF; CDR3nt: TGTGCCAGCAGTTACTCGATGGGACACTTAGGGGCTTACAATGAGCAGTTCTTC
j_gene: TRBJ2-4; abundance: many; v_gene: TRBV7-8; d_gene: -; CDR3aa: CASSFGSKNIQYF; CDR3nt: TGTGCCAGCAGCTTTGGGTCCAAAAACATTCAGTACTTC
j_gene: TRBJ2-5; abundance: many; v_gene: TRBV5-6; d_gene: TRBD1; CDR3aa: CASSWPGQVETQYF; CDR3nt: TGTGCCAGCAGCTGGCCGGGACAGGTGGAGACCCAGTACTTC
j_gene: TRBJ2-3; abundance: many; v_gene: TRBV9; d_gene: TRBD2; CDR3aa: CASSPATSGRAADTQYF; CDR3nt: TGTGCCAGCAGCCCGGCTACTAGCGGGAGGGCCGCAGATACGCAGTATTTT
j_gene: TRBJ2-2; abundance: many; v_gene: TRBV27; d_gene: -; CDR3aa: CASSSQVNTGELFF; CDR3nt: TGTGCCAGCAGTTCACAGGTGAACACCGGGGAGCTGTTTTTT
j_gene: TRBJ1-4; abundance: -; v_gene: TRBV10-3; d_gene: -; CDR3aa: CAISESRETNEKLFF; CDR3nt: TGTGCCATCAGTGAGTCCCGGGAAACTAATGAAAAACTGTTTTTT
j_gene: TRBJ2-1; abundance: many; v_gene: TRBV7-9; d_gene: -; CDR3aa: CASSVAAEYNEQFF; CDR3nt: TGTGCCAGCAGCGTAGCGGCCGAGTACAATGAGCAGTTCTTC
j_gene: TRBJ2-4; abundance: -; v_gene: TRBV10-3; d_gene: TRBD1; CDR3aa: CAIGPGQGPKNIQYF; CDR3nt: TGTGCCATCGGCCCCGGACAGGGTCCCAAAAACATTCAGTACTTC
j_gene: TRBJ1-1; abundance: many; v_gene: TRBV5-1; d_gene: -; CDR3aa: CASSLGGSVTEAFF; CDR3nt: TGCGCCAGCAGCTTGGGTGGTTCGGTCACTGAAGCTTTCTTT
j_gene: TRBJ2-7; abundance: many; v_gene: TRBV10-3; d_gene: -; CDR3aa: CAISDRGTNLSSYEQYF; CDR3nt: TGTGCCATCAGTGACAGGGGGACTAACCTCAGCTCCTACGAGCAGTACTTC
j_gene: TRBJ2-6; abundance: many; v_gene: TRBV29-1; d_gene: TRBD2; CDR3aa: CSVESSGRSGANVLTF; CDR3nt: TGCAGCGTTGAATCTAGCGGGAGATCTGGGGCCAACGTCCTGACTTTC
j_gene: TRBJ2-4; abundance: -; v_gene: TRBV6-1; d_gene: -; CDR3aa: CARLEVIAKNIQYF; CDR3nt: TGTGCCCGACTTGAGGTCATAGCCAAAAACATTCAGTACTTC
j_gene: TRBJ2-7; abundance: many; v_gene: TRBV7-2; d_gene: TRBD1; CDR3aa: CASSPRDRPLVEHF; CDR3nt: TGTGCCAGCAGCCCGAGGGACAGACCCTTAGTGGAACACTTC
j_gene: TRBJ1-3; abundance: many; v_gene: TRBV30; d_gene: TRBD1; CDR3aa: CAWDRNSGNTIYF; CDR3nt: TGTGCATGGGACAGAAATTCTGGAAACACCATATATTTT
j_gene: TRBJ2-5; abundance: many; v_gene: TRBV2; d_gene: -; CDR3aa: CASSRDRRDRETQYF; CDR3nt: TGTGCCAGCAGCCGGGACCGCAGGGATCGAGAGACCCAGTACTTC
j_gene: TRBJ2-5; abundance: many; v_gene: TRBV11-1; d_gene: -; CDR3aa: CASSLWQGGPQETQYF; CDR3nt: TGTGCCAGCAGCTTATGGCAGGGTGGCCCCCAAGAGACCCAGTACTTC
j_gene: TRBJ2-7; abundance: many; v_gene: TRBV5-5; d_gene: TRBD1; CDR3aa: CASSQPGQGSYEQYF; CDR3nt: TGTGCCAGCAGCCAGCCGGGACAGGGCTCCTACGAGCAGTACTTC
j_gene: TRBJ2-5; abundance: -; v_gene: TRBV18; d_gene: -; CDR3aa: CASSPGPSPETQYF; CDR3nt: TGTGCCAGCTCACCCGGGCCTAGTCCAGAGACCCAGTACTTC
j_gene: TRBJ2-7; abundance: -; v_gene: TRBV7-7; d_gene: -; CDR3aa: CASSKGLVSYEQYF; CDR3nt: TGTGCTAGCAGCAAGGGACTCGTCTCCTACGAGCAGTACTTC
j_gene: TRBJ2-7; abundance: many; v_gene: TRBV12-3/TRBV12-4; d_gene: -; CDR3aa: CASSFRAYEQYF; CDR3nt: TGTGCCAGCAGTTTTCGTGCCTACGAGCAGTACTTC
j_gene: TRBJ2-3; abundance: many; v_gene: TRBV24-1; d_gene: -; CDR3aa: CATRGPPDTQYF; CDR3nt: TGTGCCACCAGGGGTCCCCCAGATACGCAGTATTTT
j_gene: TRBJ2-1; abundance: few; v_gene: TRBV7-3; d_gene: -; CDR3aa: CASSSLGGGHNEQSF; CDR3nt: TGTGCCAGCAGCTCGCTGGGGGGCGGTCACAATGAGCAGTCCTTC
j_gene: TRBJ1-5; abundance: many; v_gene: TRBV12-5; d_gene: TRBD1; CDR3aa: CASGLVGLQGLNQPQHF; CDR3nt: TGTGCTAGTGGTTTGGTTGGTTTACAGGGGCTTAATCAGCCCCAGCATTTT
j_gene: TRBJ2-7; abundance: many; v_gene: TRBV27; d_gene: TRBD1; CDR3aa: CASSPTGGPWGEQYF; CDR3nt: TGTGCCAGCAGTCCGACAGGGGGACCGTGGGGCGAGCAGTACTTC
j_gene: TRBJ1-5; abundance: many; v_gene: TRBV7-2; d_gene: -; CDR3aa: CASSSGPGQPQHF; CDR3nt: TGTGCCAGCAGCTCGGGTCCAGGTCAGCCCCAGCATTTT
j_gene: TRBJ2-7; abundance: few; v_gene: TRBV6-1; d_gene: -; CDR3aa: CASTLKTYEQYF; CDR3nt: TGTGCCAGCACCCTTAAAACATACGAGCAGTACTTC
j_gene: TRBJ2-5; abundance: many; v_gene: TRBV12-3/TRBV12-4; d_gene: TRBD2; CDR3aa: CASSLGLAGLGETQYF; CDR3nt: TGTGCCAGCAGTTTGGGACTAGCGGGTCTCGGGGAGACCCAGTACTTC